This T cell receptor beta chain comes out of a study of shared clonotypes between healthy human individuals. TCRdb keeps only in-frame clones here, not all; method: immunoSEQ multiplex PCR. The sample contains 2 million to 3 million clones, more than 85% of which appear only once. In its sample, this clone was seen once. The sample was naive CD4+ T cells from PBMCs. Subset denoted: CD45RA+ positively selected. The TCR was taken from a man younger than 30 in good health. Some clones in this sample may be carry-over from other donors' samples.

DNA of the CDR3: TGTGCCAGCAGCTTGGTTCGAGGACAGAAAGAAGAGACCCAGTACTTC. Protein product: CASSLVRGQKEETQYF. The V gene is TRBV5-4, the J gene TRBJ2-5; a weak D match, TRBD1 (6 bases). The CDR3 extends over 16 amino acids. Per the germline V gene, CDR1 is SGHNT and CDR2 is YYREEE (reference sequence). Trimming took 0 bases from V and 3 from J, leaving 15 bases between them. The variable domain in full, with the rest retrieved from reference TRBV5-4 and TRBJ2-5, is ETGVTQSPTHLIKTRGQQVTLRCSSQSGHNTVSWYQQALGQGPQFIFQYYREEENGRGNFPPRFSGLQFPNYSSELNVNALELDDSALYLCASSLVRGQKEETQYFGPGTRLLVL.